The 15 T cell receptor beta chains below all came from one sample that was sequenced in a study of neurological immune-mediated disorders. Each CDR3 protein gets one entry after TCRdb re-called the 5' RACE reads with MiXCR. The sample includes some 30,000 distinct CDR3 sequences, approximately 13% of them seen just once. Time point described: longitudinal time-point 2. Material: PBMCs. The receptors come from a middle-aged woman in good health.

This clonotype is labeled as medium-sized. This sequence joins TRBV12-3 or TRBV12-4 and TRBJ2-1; 8 bases are shared with TRBD1. The V segment lost 5 bases and the J segment 5 bases; nucleotides outside the gene matches: 5. This CDR3 comprises 14 residues. The DNA of the CDR3 is TGTGCCAGCAGTCGACAGGGGTCCCACAATGAGCAGTTCTTC. Its protein product is CASSRQGSHNEQFF.

In its sample, this clonotype was seen a few times. V and J are TRBV6-2 or TRBV6-3 and TRBJ1-5; D is uncertain. Germline values: CDR1 MNHEY, CDR2 SVGEGT. V lost 5 bases and J lost 1, with 9 bases in between. The CDR3 runs to 14 residues. CDR3: CASSPRRSNQPQHF. The CDR3 DNA reads TGTGCCAGCAGTCCTCGACGGAGCAATCAGCCCCAGCATTTT.

This clonotype was detected ten times or more. The chain carries TRBV7-2 and TRBJ1-1; D not certain. V gave up 4 bases and J gave up 7 bases, with 13 bases separating them. The CDR3 consists of 13 residues. Germline V lookup: CDR1 SGHTA, CDR2 FQGNSA. In DNA, the CDR3 is TGTGCCAGCAGCTCGTACAACCAAGTTGAAGCTTTCTTT. This translates into CASSSYNQVEAFF.

This clonotype was counted many times. The rearrangement uses TRBV5-1 and TRBJ1-2, with D unclear. The CDR3 loop spans 12 amino acids. Per germline, CDR1 SGHRS and CDR2 YFSETQ. Deletions cut 0 bases from V and 8 bases from J, with 8 bases between. Here the CDR3 reads CASSLDLGGYTF. The DNA for the CDR3 is TGCGCCAGCAGCTTGGATCTGGGAGGCTACACCTTC. The full variable domain, with the rest looked up from reference TRBV5-1 and TRBJ1-2, is KAGVTQTPRYLIKTRGQQVTLSCSPISGHRSVSWYQQTPGQGLQFLFEYFSETQRNKGNFPGRFSGRQFSNSRSEMNVSTLELGDSALYLCASSLDLGGYTFGSGTRLTVV.

The table lists this clonotype with many counts. The CDR3 nucleotides read TGTGCCAGCATTAAGGGAGGAAGCACAGATACGCAGTATTTT. This codes for CASIKGGSTDTQYF. The rearrangement links TRBV6-6 to TRBJ2-3; maybe TRBD2 (6 bases). The CDR3 is 14 amino acids. Trimming took 7 bases from V and 0 from J, leaving 11 bases between them. CDR1 is MNHNY and CDR2 is SVGAGI in the germline V gene (reference sequence).

In its sample, this clonotype was seen many times. The chain carries TRBV7-3 and TRBJ2-6; 9 nucleotides line up with TRBD1. The CDR3 contains 17 residues. CDR1 is SGHTA, CDR2 FQGTGA, per germline. The junction had 5 bases not matched to a gene; V was cut back by 5 bases and J by 0 bases. The CDR3 spells CASSTGQGFSGANVLTF. For the CDR3, the DNA is TGTGCCAGCAGCACGGGACAGGGTTTCTCTGGGGCCAACGTCCTGACTTTC.

Many counts were recorded for this clonotype. The chain employs TRBV6-5 and TRBJ1-2, with D possibly being TRBD1 (5 bases). The CDR3 is made up of 14 amino acids. V lost 7 bases, J lost 8 bases, and 20 bases lay in between. From germline, CDR1 is MNHEY and CDR2 SVGAGI. The CDR3 spells CASNTGLQGSGYTF. CDR3 DNA: TGTGCCAGCAACACGGGCCTGCAGGGTTCCGGCTACACCTTC.

In this sample, this clonotype turned up a few times. The chain couples TRBV7-3 to TRBJ1-6; TRBD1 agrees at 9 bases. CDR1 is SGHTA, CDR2 FQGTGA, per germline. The CDR3 contains 14 residues. The J segment lost 7 bases and the V segment lost 4 bases, leaving 2 bases of the junction unmatched. The CDR3 spells CASSSGQGNSPLHF. CDR3 in DNA: TGTGCCAGCAGCTCGGGACAGGGAAATTCACCCCTCCACTTT. The full variable domain, completed using reference TRBV7-3 and TRBJ1-6, is GAGVSQTPSNKVTEKGKYVELRCDPISGHTALYWYRQSLGQGPEFLIYFQGTGAADDSGLPNDRFFAVRPEGSVSTLKIQRTERGDSAVYLCASSSGQGNSPLHFGNGTRLTVT.

In this sample, this clonotype turned up a few times. This chain joins TRBV4-3 and TRBJ2-3; TRBD1 agrees at 9 bases. Unmatched junction bases numbered 5, after V lost 3 bases and J lost 4 bases. In germline, CDR1 is LGHNA, CDR2 YSLEER. CDR3 size: 15 residues. The CDR3 coding sequence is TGCGCCAGCAGCCAGGGACAGGGTTATTCAGATACGCAGTATTTT. It is translated as CASSQGQGYSDTQYF.

This clonotype was detected ten times or more. The chain uses TRBV18 and TRBJ1-1; D gene ambiguous. CDR1 and CDR2 (germline): KGHSH, LQKENI. The V and J ends lost 3 bases and 0 bases respectively, with 5 bases between them. This CDR3 comprises 13 residues. The CDR3 protein is CASSPQVNTEAFF. The CDR3 DNA reads TGTGCCAGCTCACCTCAGGTGAACACTGAAGCTTTCTTT.

The gene calls are TRBV4-3 and TRBJ2-7; D remains unclear. Germline lookup yields CDR1 LGHNA and CDR2 YSLEER. Deletions cut 0 bases from V and 5 bases from J, with 14 bases between. The CDR3 runs 15 residues. This CDR3 reads CASSQDSNGPDEQYF. The CDR3 coding sequence is TGCGCCAGCAGCCAAGATTCTAACGGACCTGACGAGCAGTACTTC.

The chain is built from TRBV7-2 and TRBJ2-7, with 9 bases identical to TRBD1. Germline lookup yields CDR1 SGHTA and CDR2 FQGNSA. This CDR3 contains 19 residues. The V and J ends lost 4 bases and 2 bases, in that order; junction bases with no gene match: 18. The CDR3 protein is CASSSGPSGTGLLTYEQYF. The CDR3 region has the DNA TGTGCCAGCAGCTCCGGCCCCTCCGGGACAGGGCTCCTCACCTACGAGCAGTACTTC.

This clonotype was seen ten or more times. The chain has TRBV6-2 or TRBV6-3 and TRBJ2-2; 8 nucleotides line up with TRBD1. CDR3 length: 15 amino acids. V gave up 0 bases and J gave up 6 bases; unmatched junction bases: 3. In germline, CDR1 is MNHEY, CDR2 SVGEGT. The CDR3 bases are TGTGCCAGCAGTTACTCGGACAGGGTCGCCGGGGAGCTGTTTTTT. Translating it yields CASSYSDRVAGELFF.

Only a few counts were recorded for this clonotype. The junction departs from germline at one end; a sequencing error may be responsible. This chain connects TRBV29-1 to TRBJ2-1, with D perhaps given as TRBD1 or TRBD2 (6 bases each). The germline CDR1 and CDR2 sequences are SQVTM and ANQGSEA. CDR3 length: 14 amino acids. For the CDR3, the DNA is TGTAGCAACGCTCGGGGGCAAGGCTACAATGAGCAGTTCTTC. Translation gives CSNARGQGYNEQFF.

This clonotype was picked up many times. This chain connects TRBV6-2 or TRBV6-3 to TRBJ2-7; tentative D call: TRBD2 (7 bases). Trimming removed 0 bases from V and 7 bases from J, with 13 bases in between. The CDR3 sequence is 14 residues long. Germline V gene sequence: CDR1 MNHEY, CDR2 SVGEGT. CDR3 coding DNA: TGTGCCAGCAGTTACTCGGACAGCGGGGCAGAGCAGTACTTC. Translated: CASSYSDSGAEQYF.